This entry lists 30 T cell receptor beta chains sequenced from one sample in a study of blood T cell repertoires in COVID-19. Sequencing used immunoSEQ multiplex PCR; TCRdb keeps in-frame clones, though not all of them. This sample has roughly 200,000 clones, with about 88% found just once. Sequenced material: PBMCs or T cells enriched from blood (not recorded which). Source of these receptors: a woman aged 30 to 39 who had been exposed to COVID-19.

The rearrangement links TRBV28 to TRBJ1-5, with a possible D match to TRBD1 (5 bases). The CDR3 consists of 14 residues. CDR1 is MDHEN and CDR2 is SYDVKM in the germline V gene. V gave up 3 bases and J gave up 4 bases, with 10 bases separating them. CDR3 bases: TGTGCCAGCAGTTTGGGGCAGGTAAATCAGCCCCAGCATTTT. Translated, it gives CASSLGQVNQPQHF.

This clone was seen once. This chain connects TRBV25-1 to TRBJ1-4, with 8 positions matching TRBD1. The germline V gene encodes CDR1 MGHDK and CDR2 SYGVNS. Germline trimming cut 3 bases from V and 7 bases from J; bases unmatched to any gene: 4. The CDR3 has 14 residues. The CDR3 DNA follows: TGTGCCAGCAGTGAGGACAGGGAGGGTGAAAAACTGTTTTTT. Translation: CASSEDREGEKLFF.

CDR3 region: CASSAGQGAFKNIQYF. CDR3 sequence (DNA): TGTGCCAGCAGCGCGGGACAGGGGGCATTCAAAAACATTCAGTACTTC. This chain uses TRBV9 with TRBJ2-4; 12 nucleotides line up with TRBD1. J was trimmed by 3 bases and V by 3 bases; bases with no gene match: 4. This CDR3 has 16 residues. Germline loops: CDR1 SGDLS, CDR2 YYNGEE.

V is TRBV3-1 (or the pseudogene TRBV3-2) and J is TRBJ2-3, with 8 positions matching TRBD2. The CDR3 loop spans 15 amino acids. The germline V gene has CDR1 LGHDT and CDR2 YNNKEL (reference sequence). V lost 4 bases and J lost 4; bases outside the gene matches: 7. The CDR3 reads CASSLGGGRADTQYF. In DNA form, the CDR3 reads TGTGCCAGCAGCCTCGGGGGGGGGCGAGCAGATACGCAGTATTTT.

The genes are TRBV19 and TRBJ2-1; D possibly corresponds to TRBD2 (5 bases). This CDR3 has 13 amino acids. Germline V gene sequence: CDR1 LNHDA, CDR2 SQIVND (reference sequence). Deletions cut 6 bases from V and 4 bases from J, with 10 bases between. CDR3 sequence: CASRPRGYNEQFF. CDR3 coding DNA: TGTGCCAGTAGGCCCCGCGGGTACAATGAGCAGTTCTTC.

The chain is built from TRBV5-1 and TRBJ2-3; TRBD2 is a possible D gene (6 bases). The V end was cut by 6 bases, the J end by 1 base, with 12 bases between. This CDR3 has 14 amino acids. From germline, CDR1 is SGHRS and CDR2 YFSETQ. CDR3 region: CASTPGDRTDTQYF. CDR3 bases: TGCGCCAGCACCCCGGGGGACCGCACAGATACGCAGTATTTT. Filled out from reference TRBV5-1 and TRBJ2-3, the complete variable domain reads KAGVTQTPRYLIKTRGQQVTLSCSPISGHRSVSWYQQTPGQGLQFLFEYFSETQRNKGNFPGRFSGRQFSNSRSEMNVSTLELGDSALYLCASTPGDRTDTQYFGPGTRLTVL.

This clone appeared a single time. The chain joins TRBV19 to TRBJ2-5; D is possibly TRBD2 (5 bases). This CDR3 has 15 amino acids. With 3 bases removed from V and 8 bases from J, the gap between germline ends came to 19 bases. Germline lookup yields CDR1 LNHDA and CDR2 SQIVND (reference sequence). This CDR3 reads CASSIDFGLKKTQYF. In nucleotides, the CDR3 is TGTGCCAGTAGTATCGATTTCGGACTGAAGAAAACCCAGTACTTC.

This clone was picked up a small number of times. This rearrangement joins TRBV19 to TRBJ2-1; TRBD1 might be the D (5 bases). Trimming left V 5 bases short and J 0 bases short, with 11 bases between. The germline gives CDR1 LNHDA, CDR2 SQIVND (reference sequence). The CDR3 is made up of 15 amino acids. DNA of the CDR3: TGTGCCAGTAGTGCCCAGGGTCTCTCCTACAATGAGCAGTTCTTC. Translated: CASSAQGLSYNEQFF.

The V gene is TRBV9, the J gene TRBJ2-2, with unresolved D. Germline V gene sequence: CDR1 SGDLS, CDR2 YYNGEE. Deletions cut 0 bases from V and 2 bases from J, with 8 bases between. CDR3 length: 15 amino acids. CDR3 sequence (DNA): TGTGCCAGCAGCGTAGGGTTCACTAACACCGGGGAGCTGTTTTTT. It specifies CASSVGFTNTGELFF.

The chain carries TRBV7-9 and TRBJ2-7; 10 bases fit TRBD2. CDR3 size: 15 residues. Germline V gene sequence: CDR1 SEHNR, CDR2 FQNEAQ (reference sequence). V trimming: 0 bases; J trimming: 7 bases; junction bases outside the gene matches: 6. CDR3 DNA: TGTGCCAGCAGCTTAGCGTGGGGACTAGCGAATGAGCAGTACTTC. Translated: CASSLAWGLANEQYF.

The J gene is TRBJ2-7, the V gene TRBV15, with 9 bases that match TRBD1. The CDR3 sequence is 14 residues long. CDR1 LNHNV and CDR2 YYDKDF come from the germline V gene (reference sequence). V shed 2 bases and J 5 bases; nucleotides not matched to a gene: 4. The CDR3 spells CATSRTRQGDEQYF. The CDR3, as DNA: TGTGCCACCAGCAGAACGCGACAGGGGGACGAGCAGTACTTC.

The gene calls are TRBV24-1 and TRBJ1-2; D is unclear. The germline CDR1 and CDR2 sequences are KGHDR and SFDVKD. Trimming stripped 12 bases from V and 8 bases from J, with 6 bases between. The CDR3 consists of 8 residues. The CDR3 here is CALGGYTF. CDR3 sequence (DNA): TGTGCCCTCGGGGGCTACACCTTC.

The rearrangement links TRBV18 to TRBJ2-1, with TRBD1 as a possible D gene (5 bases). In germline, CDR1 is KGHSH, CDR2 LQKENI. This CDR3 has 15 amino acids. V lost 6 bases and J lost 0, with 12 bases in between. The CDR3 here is CASSPSQGSYNEQFF. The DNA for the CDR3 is TGTGCCAGCTCTCCTAGTCAGGGCTCCTACAATGAGCAGTTCTTC. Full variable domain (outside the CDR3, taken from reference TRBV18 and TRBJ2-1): NAGVMQNPRHLVRRRGQEARLRCSPMKGHSHVYWYRQLPEEGLKFMVYLQKENIIDESGMPKERFSAEFPKEGPSILRIQQVVRGDSAAYFCASSPSQGSYNEQFFGPGTRLTVL.

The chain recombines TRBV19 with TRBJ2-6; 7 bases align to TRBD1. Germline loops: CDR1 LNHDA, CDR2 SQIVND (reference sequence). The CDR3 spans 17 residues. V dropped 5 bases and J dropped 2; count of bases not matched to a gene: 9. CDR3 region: CASSSLDRAPGANVLTF. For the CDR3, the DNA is TGTGCCAGTAGTTCACTAGACAGGGCCCCTGGGGCCAACGTCCTGACTTTC.

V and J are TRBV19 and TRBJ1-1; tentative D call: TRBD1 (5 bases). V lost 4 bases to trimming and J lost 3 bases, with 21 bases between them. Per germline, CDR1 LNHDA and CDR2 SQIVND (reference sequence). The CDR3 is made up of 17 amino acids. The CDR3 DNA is TGTGCCAGTAGTACCCGGGACTCCTGGGGAACATACACTGAAGCTTTCTTT. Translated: CASSTRDSWGTYTEAFF.

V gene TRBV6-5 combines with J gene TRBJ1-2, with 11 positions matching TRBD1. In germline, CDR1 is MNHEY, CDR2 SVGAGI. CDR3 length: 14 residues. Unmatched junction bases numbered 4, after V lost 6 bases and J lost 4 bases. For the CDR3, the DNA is TGTGCCAGCAGCAGGACAGGGGGCGCCTATGGCTACACCTTC. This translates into CASSRTGGAYGYTF.

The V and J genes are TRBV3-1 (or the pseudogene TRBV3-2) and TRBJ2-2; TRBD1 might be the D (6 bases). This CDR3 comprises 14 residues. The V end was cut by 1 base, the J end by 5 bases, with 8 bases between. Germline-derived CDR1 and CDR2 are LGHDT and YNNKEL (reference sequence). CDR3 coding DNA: TGTGCCAGCAGCCAAGTCAGGGGTACCGGGGAGCTGTTTTTT. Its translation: CASSQVRGTGELFF.

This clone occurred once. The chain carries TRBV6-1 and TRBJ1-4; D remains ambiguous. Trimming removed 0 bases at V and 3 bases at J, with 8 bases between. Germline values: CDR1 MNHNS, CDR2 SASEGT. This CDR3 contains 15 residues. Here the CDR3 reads CASSEARRANEKLFF. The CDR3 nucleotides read TGTGCCAGCAGTGAAGCCCGGAGGGCTAATGAAAAACTGTTTTTT.

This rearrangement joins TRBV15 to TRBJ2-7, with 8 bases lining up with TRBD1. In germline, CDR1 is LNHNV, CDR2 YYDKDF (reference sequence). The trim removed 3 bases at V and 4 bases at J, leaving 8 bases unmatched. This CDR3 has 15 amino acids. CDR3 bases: TGTGCCACCAGCAGCCAAGACAGGGGCGCGTACGAGCAGTACTTC. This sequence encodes CATSSQDRGAYEQYF.

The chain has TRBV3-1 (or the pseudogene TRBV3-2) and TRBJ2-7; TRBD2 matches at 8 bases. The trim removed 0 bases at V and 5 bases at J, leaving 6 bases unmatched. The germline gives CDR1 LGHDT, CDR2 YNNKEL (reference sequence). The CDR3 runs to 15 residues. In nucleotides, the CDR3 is TGTGCCAGCAGCCAAGACGGGGTAGCGGGGCACGAGCAGTACTTC. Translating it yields CASSQDGVAGHEQYF.

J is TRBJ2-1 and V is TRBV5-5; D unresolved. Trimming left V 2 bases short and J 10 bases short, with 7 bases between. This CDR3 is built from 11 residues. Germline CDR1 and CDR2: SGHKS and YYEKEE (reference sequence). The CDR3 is CASSFGLEQFF. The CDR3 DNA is TGTGCCAGCAGCTTTGGGCTGGAGCAGTTCTTC.

The CDR3 reads CASSQDRGGVDTQYF. The CDR3, as DNA: TGTGCCAGCAGCCAAGACCGGGGCGGGGTAGATACGCAGTATTTT. The chain couples TRBV14 to TRBJ2-3; TRBD2 might be the D (6 bases). Trimming removed 0 bases from V and 5 bases from J, with 12 bases in between. Germline V CDR1 and CDR2: SGHDN, FVKESK. The CDR3 runs to 15 residues.

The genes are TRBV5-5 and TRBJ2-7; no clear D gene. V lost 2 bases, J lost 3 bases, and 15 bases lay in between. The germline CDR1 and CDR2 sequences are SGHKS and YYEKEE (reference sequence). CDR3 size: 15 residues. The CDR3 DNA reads TGTGCCAGCAGCTTCTATCTGATGAGAGGCTACGAGCAGTACTTC. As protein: CASSFYLMRGYEQYF.

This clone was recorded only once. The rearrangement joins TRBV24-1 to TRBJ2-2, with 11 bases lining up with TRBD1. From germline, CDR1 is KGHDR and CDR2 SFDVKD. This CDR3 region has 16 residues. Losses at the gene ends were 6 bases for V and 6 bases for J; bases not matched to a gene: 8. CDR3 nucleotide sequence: TGTGCCACCAGTCCCCCGGGACAGGGGGTTCCCGGGGAGCTGTTTTTT. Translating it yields CATSPPGQGVPGELFF.

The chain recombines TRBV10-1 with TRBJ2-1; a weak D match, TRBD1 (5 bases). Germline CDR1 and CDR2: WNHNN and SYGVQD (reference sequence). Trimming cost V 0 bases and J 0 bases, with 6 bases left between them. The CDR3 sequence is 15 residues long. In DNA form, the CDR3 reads TGCGCCAGCAGTGAGTCGCAGGGCTCCTACAATGAGCAGTTCTTC. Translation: CASSESQGSYNEQFF.

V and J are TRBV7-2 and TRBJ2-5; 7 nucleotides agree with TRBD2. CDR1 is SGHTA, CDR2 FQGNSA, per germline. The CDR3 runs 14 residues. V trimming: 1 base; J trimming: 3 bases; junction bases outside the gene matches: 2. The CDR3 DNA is TGTGCCAGCAGCTTAGGGGGGGGGAAAGAGACCCAGTACTTC. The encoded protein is CASSLGGGKETQYF.

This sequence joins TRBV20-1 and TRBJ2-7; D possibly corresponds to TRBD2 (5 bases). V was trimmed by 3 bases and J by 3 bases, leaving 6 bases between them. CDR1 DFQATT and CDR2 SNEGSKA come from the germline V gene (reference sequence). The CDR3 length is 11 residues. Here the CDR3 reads CSARAGYEQYF. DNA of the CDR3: TGCAGTGCTAGGGCGGGCTACGAGCAGTACTTC.

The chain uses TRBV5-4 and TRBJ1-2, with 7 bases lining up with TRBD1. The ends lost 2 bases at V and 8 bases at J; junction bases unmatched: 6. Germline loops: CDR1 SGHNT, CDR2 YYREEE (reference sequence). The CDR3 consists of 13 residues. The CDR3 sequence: CASSFEGAEGYTF. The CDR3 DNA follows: TGTGCCAGCAGCTTCGAGGGGGCGGAAGGCTACACCTTC.

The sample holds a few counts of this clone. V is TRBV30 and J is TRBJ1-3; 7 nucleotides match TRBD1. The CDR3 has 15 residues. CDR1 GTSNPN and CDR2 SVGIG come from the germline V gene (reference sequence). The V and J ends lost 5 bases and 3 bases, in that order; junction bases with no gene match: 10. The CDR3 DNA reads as TGTGCCTGGGGAAACAGGGGCAGCCTTGGAAACACCATATATTTT. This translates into CAWGNRGSLGNTIYF.

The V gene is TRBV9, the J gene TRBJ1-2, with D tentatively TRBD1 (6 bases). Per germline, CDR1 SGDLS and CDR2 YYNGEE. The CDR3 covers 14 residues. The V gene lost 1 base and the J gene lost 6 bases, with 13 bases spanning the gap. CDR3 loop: CASSVTPGEDGYTF. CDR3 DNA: TGTGCCAGCAGCGTAACACCAGGGGAAGATGGCTACACCTTC.